The subject of this entry is one T cell receptor (beta chain). Relative to the germline gene, one junction end is altered; a read error may explain this. This CDR3 has 11 residues. CDR1 and CDR2 (germline): MDHEN, SYDVKM. Documented time point: persistent/refractory GD, antithyroid drugs over 5 years with positive TRAb. PBMCs were the source of the RNA used for TCR sequencing. The data originate from a study of regulatory T cells in long-lasting Graves disease. Arm-PCR of CDR3 regions and iRepertoire HTBI primers were used to build TCR beta libraries. TCRdb reprocessed the multiplex PCR reads via MiXCR and lists one record per CDR3 protein. This table has 430,000 or so distinct CDR3 sequences, about 21% appearing once.

The clonotype originates from a female donor with Graves disease. The material sequenced was peripheral blood mononuclear cells (PBMCs), taken when the disease was refractory, from a patient treated with antithyroid drugs. The gene calls are TRBV28 and TRBJ1-2; D is unclear. In DNA form, the CDR3 reads TGTGCCAACAGTTTATCATATGGCTACACCTTC. This sequence encodes CANSLSYGYTF.